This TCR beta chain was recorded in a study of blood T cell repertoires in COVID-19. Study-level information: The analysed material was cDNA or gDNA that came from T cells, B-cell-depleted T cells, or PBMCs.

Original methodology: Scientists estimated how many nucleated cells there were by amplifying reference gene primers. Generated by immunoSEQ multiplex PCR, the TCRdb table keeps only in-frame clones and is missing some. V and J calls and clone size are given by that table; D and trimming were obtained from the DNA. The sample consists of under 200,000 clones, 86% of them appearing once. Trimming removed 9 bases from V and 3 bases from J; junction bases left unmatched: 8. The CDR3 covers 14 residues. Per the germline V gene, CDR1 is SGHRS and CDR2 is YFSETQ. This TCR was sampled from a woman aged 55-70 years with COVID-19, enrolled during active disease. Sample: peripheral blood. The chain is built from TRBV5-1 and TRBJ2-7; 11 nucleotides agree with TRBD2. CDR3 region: CATSYGTSGYEQYF. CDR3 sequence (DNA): TGCGCCACCTCCTACGGGACTAGCGGCTACGAGCAGTACTTC. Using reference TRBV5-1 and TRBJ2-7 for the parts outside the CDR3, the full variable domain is KAGVTQTPRYLIKTRGQQVTLSCSPISGHRSVSWYQQTPGQGLQFLFEYFSETQRNKGNFPGRFSGRQFSNSRSEMNVSTLELGDSALYLCATSYGTSGYEQYFGPGTRLTVT.